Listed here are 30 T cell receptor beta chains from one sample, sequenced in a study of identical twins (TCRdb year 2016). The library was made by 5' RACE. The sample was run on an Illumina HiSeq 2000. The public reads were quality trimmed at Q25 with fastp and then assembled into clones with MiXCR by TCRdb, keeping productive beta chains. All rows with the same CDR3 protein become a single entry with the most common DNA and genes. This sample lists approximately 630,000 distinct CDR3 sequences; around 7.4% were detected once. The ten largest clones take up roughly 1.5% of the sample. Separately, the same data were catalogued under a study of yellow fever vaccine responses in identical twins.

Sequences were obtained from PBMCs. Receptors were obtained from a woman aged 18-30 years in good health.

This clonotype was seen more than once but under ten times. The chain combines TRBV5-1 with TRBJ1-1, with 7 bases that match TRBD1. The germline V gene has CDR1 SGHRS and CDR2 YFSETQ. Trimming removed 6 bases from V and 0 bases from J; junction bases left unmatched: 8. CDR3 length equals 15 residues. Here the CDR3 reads CASNVEQGMNTEAFF. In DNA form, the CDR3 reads TGCGCCAGCAATGTAGAACAGGGGATGAACACTGAAGCTTTCTTT. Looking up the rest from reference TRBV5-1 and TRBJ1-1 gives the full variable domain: KAGVTQTPRYLIKTRGQQVTLSCSPISGHRSVSWYQQTPGQGLQFLFEYFSETQRNKGNFPGRFSGRQFSNSRSEMNVSTLELGDSALYLCASNVEQGMNTEAFFGQGTRLTVV.

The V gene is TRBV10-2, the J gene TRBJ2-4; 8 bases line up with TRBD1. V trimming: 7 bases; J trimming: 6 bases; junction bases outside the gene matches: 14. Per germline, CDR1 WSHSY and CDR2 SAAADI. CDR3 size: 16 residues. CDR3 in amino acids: CASKRDLFGQGNIQYF. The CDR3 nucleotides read TGCGCCAGCAAAAGGGATTTATTTGGACAGGGAAACATTCAGTACTTC.

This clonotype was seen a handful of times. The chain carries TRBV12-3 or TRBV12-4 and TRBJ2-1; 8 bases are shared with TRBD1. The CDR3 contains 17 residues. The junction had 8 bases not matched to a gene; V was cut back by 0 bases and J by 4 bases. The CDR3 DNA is TGTGCCAGCAGTTTAGCGGGGCCCGGGACAGGTTACAATGAGCAGTTCTTC. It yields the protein CASSLAGPGTGYNEQFF.

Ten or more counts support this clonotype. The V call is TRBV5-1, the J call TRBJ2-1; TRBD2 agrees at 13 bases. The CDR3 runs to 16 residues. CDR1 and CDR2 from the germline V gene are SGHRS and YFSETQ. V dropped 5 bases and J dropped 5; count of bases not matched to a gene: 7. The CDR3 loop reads CASRPLAGGPDNEQFF. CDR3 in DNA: TGCGCCAGCAGACCACTAGCGGGGGGGCCGGACAATGAGCAGTTCTTC. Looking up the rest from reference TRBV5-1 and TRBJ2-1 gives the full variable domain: KAGVTQTPRYLIKTRGQQVTLSCSPISGHRSVSWYQQTPGQGLQFLFEYFSETQRNKGNFPGRFSGRQFSNSRSEMNVSTLELGDSALYLCASRPLAGGPDNEQFFGPGTRLTVL.

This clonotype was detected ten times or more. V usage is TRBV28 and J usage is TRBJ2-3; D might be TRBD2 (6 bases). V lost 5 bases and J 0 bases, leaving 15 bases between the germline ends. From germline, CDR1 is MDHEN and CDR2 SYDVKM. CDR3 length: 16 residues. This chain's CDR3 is CASSPNFGGSTDTQYF. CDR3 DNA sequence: TGTGCCAGCAGTCCAAACTTCGGGGGAAGCACAGATACGCAGTATTTT. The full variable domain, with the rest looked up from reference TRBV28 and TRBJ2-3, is DVKVTQSSRYLVKRTGEKVFLECVQDMDHENMFWYRQDPGLGLRLIYFSYDVKMKEKGDIPEGYSVSREKKERFSLILESASTNQTSMYLCASSPNFGGSTDTQYFGPGTRLTVL.

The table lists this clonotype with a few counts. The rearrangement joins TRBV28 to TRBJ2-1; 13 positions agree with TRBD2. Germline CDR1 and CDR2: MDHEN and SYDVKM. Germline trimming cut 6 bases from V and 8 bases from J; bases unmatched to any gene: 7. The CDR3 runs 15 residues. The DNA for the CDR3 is TGTGCCAGCAGGACCGGGACTAGCGGGAACGATGAGCAGTTCTTC. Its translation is CASRTGTSGNDEQFF.

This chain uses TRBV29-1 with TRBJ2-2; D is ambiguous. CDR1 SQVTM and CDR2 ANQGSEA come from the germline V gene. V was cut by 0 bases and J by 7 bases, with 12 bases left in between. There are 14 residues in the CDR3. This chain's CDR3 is CSVEEDFGVGELFF. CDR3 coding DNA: TGCAGCGTTGAAGAAGATTTTGGGGTCGGGGAGCTGTTTTTT.

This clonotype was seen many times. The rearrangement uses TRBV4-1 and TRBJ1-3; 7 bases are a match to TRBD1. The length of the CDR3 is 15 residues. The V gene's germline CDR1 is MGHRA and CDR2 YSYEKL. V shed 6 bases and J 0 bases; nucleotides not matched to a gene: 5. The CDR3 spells CASRDRENSGNTIYF. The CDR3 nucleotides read TGCGCCAGCAGAGACAGGGAAAACTCTGGAAACACCATATATTTT.

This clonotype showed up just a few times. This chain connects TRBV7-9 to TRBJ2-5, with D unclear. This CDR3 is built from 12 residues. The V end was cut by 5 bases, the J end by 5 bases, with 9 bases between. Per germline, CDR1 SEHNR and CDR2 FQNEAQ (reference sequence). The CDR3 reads CASSPNLETQYF. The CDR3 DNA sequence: TGTGCCAGCAGCCCGAATTTGGAGACCCAGTACTTC. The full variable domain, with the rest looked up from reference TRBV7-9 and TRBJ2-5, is DTGVSQNPRHKITKRGQNVTFRCDPISEHNRLYWYRQTLGQGPEFLTYFQNEAQLEKSRLLSDRFSAERPKGSFSTLEIQRTEQGDSAMYLCASSPNLETQYFGPGTRLLVL.

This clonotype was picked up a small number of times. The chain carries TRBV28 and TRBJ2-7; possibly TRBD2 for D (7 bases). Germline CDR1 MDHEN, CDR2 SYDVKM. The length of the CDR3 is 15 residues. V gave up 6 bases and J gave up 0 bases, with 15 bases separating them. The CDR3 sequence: CASRKERGGSYEQYV. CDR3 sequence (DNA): TGTGCCAGCAGGAAAGAAAGGGGGGGCTCCTACGAGCAGTACGTC.

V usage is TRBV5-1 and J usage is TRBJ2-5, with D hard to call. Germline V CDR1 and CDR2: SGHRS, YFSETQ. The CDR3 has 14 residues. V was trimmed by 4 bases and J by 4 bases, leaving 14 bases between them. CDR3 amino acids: CASSPPAPGETQYF. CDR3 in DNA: TGCGCCAGCAGCCCCCCCGCGCCAGGAGAGACCCAGTACTTC.

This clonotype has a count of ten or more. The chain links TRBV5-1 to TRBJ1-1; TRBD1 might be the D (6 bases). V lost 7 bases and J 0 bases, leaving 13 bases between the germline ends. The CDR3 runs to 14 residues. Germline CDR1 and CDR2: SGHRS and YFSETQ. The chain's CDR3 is CASADRPMNTEAFF. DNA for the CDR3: TGCGCCAGCGCGGACAGACCCATGAACACTGAAGCTTTCTTT.

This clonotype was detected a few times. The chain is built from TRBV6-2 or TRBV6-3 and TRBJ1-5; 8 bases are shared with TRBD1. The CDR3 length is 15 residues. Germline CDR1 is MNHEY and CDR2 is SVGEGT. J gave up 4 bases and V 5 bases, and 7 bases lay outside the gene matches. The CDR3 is CASSGRDRPNQPQHF. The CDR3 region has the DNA TGTGCCAGCAGTGGTCGGGACAGGCCAAATCAGCCCCAGCATTTT.

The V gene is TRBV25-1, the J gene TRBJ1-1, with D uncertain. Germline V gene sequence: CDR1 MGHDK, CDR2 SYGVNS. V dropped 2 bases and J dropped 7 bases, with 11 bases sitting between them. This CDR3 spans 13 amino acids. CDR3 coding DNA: TGTGCCAGCAGTGAACTAGGGATCCGTGAAGCTTTCTTT. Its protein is CASSELGIREAFF.

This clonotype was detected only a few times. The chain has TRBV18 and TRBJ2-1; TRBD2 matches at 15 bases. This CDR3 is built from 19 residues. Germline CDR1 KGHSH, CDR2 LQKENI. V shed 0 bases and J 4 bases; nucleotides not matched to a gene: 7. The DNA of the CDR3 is TGTGCCAGCTCACCACCGGGACTAGCGGGGGGCCTAAGATACAATGAGCAGTTCTTC. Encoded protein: CASSPPGLAGGLRYNEQFF. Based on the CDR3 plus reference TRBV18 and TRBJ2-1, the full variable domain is NAGVMQNPRHLVRRRGQEARLRCSPMKGHSHVYWYRQLPEEGLKFMVYLQKENIIDESGMPKERFSAEFPKEGPSILRIQQVVRGDSAAYFCASSPPGLAGGLRYNEQFFGPGTRLTVL.

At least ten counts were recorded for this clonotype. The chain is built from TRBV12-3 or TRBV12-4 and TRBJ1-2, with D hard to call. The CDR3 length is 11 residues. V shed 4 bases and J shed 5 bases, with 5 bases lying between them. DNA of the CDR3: TGTGCCAGCAGTTCCCAATATGGCTACACCTTC. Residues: CASSSQYGYTF.

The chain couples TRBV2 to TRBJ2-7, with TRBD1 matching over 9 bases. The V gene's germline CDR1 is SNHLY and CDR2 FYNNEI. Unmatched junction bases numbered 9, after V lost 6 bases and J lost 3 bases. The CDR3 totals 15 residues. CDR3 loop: CASSRPGQGGYEQYF. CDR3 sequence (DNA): TGTGCCAGCAGCCGACCGGGACAGGGAGGCTACGAGCAGTACTTC.

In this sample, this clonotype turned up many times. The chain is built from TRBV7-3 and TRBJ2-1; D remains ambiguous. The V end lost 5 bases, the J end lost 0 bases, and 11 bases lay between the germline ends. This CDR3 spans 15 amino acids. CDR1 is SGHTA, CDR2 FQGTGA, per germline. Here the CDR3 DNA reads TGTGCCAGCAGCCTTAGCTCTTCCTCCTACAATGAGCAGTTCTTC. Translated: CASSLSSSSYNEQFF.

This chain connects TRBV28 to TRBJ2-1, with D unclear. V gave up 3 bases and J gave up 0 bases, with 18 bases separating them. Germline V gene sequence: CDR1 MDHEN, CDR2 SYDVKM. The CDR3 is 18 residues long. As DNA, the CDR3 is TGTGCCAGCAGTTTTCCCTCGGTGGCGGCGAGCTCCTACAATGAGCAGTTCTTC. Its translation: CASSFPSVAASSYNEQFF.

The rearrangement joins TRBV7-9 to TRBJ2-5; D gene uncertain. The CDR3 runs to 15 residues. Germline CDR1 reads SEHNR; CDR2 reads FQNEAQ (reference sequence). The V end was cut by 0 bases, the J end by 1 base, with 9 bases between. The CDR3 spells CASSLALPPQETQYF. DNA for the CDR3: TGTGCCAGCAGCTTAGCGTTACCTCCCCAAGAGACCCAGTACTTC.

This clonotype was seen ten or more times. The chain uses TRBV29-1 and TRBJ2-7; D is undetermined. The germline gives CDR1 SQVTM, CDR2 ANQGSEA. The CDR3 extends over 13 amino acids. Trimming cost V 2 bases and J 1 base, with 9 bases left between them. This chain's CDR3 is CSVELAQSYEQYF. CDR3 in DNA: TGCAGCGTTGAACTCGCCCAATCCTACGAGCAGTACTTC.

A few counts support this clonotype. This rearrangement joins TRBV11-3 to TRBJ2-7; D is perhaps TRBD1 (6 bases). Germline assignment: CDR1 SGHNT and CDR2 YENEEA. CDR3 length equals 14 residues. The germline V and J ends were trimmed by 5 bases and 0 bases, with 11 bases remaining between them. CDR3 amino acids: CASSHRDTSYEQYF. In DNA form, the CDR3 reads TGTGCCAGCAGCCACCGGGACACCTCCTACGAGCAGTACTTC.

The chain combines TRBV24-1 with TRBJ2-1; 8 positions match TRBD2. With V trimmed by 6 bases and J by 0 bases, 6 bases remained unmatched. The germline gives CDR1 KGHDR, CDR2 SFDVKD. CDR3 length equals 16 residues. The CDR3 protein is CATSNGGADSYNEQFF. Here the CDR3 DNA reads TGTGCCACCAGTAACGGGGGGGCAGACTCCTACAATGAGCAGTTCTTC.

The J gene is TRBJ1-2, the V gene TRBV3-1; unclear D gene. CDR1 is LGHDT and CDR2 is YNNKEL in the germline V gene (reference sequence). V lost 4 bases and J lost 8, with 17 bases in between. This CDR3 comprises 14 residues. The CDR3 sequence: CASSPPQRDGGYTF. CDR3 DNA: TGTGCCAGCAGCCCTCCACAGAGGGATGGAGGCTACACCTTC.

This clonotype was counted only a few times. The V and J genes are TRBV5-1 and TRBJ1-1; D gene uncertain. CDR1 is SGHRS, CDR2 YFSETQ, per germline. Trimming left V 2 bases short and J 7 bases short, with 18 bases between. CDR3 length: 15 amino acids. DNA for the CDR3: TGCGCCAGCAGCTTCGGAGGGCCCACCGACTATGAAGCTTTCTTT. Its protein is CASSFGGPTDYEAFF.

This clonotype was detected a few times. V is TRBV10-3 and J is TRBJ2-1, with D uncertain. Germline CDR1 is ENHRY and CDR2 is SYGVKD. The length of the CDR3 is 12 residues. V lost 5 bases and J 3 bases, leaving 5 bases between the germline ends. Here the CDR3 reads CAISRDYNEQFF. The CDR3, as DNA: TGTGCCATCAGTAGGGACTACAATGAGCAGTTCTTC.

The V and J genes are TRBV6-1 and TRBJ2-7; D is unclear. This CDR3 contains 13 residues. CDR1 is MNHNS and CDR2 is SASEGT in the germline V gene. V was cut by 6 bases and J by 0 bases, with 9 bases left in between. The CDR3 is CASRRISSYEQYF. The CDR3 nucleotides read TGTGCCAGCAGACGGATCAGCTCCTACGAGCAGTACTTC.

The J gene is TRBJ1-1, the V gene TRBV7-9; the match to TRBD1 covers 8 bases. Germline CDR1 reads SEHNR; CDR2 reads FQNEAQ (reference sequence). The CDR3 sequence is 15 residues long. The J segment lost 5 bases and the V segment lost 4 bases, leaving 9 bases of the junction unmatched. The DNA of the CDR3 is TGTGCCAGCAGCTGGCAGGGGGCCCTGGGGACTGAAGCTTTCTTT. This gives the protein CASSWQGALGTEAFF.

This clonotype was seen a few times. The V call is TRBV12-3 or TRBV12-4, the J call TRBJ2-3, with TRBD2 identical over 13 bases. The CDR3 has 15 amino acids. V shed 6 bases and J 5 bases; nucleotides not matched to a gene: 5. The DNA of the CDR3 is TGTGCCAGCAGGAAAGGACTAGCGGGAGTAGATACGCAGTATTTT. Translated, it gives CASRKGLAGVDTQYF.

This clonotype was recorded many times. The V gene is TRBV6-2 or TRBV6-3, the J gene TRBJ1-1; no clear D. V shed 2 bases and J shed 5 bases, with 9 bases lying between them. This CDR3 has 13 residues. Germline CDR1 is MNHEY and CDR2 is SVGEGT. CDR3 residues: CASSYVAGTEAFF. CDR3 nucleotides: TGTGCCAGCAGTTACGTCGCGGGGACTGAAGCTTTCTTT.